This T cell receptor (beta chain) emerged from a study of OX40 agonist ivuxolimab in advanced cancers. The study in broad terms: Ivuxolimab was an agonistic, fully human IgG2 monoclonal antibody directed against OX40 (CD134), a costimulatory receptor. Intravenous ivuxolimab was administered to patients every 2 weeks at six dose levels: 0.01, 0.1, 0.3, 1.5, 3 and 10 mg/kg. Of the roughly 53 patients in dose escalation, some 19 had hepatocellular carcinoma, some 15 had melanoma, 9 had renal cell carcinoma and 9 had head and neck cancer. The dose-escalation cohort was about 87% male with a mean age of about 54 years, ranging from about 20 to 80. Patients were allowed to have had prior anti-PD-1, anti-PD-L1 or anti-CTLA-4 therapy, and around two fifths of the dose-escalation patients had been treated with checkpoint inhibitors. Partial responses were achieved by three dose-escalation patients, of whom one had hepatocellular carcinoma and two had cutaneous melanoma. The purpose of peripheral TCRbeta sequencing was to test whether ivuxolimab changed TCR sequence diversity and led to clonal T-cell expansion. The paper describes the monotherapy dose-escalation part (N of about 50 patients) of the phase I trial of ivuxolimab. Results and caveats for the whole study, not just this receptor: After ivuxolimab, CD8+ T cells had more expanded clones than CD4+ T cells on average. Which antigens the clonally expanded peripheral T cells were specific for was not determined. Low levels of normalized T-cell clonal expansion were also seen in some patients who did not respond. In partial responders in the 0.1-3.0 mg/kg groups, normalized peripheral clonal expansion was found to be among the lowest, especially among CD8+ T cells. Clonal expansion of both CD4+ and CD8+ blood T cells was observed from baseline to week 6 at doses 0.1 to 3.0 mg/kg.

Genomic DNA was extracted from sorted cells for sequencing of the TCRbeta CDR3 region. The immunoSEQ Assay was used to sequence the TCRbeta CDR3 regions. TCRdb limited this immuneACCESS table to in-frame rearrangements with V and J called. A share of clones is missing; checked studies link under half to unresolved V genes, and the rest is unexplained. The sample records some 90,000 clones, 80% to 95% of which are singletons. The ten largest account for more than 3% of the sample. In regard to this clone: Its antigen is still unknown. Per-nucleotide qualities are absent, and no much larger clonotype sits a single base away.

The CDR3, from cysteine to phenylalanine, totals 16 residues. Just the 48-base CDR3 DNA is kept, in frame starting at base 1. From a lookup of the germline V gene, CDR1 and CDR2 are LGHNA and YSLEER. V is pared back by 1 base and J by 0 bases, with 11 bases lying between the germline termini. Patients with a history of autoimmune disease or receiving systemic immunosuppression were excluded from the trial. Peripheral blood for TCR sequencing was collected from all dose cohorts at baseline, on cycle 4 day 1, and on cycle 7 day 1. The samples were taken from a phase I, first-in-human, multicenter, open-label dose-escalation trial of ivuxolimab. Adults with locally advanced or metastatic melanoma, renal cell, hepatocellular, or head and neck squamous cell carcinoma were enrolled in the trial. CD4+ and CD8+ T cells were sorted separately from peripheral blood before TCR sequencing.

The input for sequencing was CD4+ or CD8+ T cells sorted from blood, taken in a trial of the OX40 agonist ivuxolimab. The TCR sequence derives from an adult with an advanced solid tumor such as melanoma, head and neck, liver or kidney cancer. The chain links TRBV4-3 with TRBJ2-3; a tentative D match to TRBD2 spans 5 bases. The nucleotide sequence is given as TGCGCCAGCAGCCAAGTACTAGATAGTAGCACAGATACGCAGTATTTT. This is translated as CASSQVLDSSTDTQYF.